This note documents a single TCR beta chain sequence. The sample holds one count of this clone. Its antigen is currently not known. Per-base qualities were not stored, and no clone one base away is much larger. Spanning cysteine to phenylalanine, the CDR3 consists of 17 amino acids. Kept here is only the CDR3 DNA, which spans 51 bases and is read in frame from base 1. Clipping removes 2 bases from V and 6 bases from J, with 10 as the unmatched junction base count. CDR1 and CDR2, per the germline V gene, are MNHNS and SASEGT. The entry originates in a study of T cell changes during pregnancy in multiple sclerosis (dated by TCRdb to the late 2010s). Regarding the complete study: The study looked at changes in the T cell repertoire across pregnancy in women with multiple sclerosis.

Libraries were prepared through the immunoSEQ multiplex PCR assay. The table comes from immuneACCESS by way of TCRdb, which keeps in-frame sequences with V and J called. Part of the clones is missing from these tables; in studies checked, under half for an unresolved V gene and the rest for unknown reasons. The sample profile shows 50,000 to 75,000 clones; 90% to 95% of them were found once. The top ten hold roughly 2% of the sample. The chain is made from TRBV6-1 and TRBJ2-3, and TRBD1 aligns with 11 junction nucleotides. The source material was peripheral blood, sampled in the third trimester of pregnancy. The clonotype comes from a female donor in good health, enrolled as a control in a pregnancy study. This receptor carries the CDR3 CASSEPPGQGGRDTQYF. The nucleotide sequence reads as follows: TGTGCCAGCAGTGAACCCCCGGGACAGGGGGGCCGGGATACGCAGTATTTT.